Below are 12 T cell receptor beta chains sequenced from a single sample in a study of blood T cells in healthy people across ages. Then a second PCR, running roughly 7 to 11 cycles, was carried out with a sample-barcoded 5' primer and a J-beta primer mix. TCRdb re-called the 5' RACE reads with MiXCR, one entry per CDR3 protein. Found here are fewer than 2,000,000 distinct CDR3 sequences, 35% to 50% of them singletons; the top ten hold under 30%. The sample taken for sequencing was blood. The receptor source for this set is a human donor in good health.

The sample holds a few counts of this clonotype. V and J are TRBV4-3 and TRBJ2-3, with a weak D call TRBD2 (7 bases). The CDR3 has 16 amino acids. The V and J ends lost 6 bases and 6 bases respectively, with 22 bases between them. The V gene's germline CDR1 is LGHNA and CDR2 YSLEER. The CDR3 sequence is CASSSRYEGGTDTQYF. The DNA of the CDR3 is TGCGCCAGCAGTTCAAGATACGAGGGGGGGACTGATACGCAGTATTTT.

CDR3 bases: TGCAGTGCTCCGGACAGGGGGCAAGGCTCCTACGAGCAGTACTTC. It specifies CSAPDRGQGSYEQYF. The V call is TRBV20-1, the J call TRBJ2-7, with 11 bases that match TRBD1. This CDR3 contains 15 residues. V lost 5 bases to trimming and J lost 0 bases; unmatched junction nucleotides: 6. Germline CDR1 reads DFQATT; CDR2 reads SNEGSKA (reference sequence).

The CDR3 DNA follows: TGTGCCAGCAGCTTGAGATCGTCAACTAATGAAAAACTGTTTTTT. Translated: CASSLRSSTNEKLFF. This sequence joins TRBV13 and TRBJ1-4; D is unresolved. The germline gives CDR1 PRHDT, CDR2 FYEKMQ (reference sequence). The CDR3 has 15 residues. Trimming removed 3 bases at V and 0 bases at J, with 8 bases between.

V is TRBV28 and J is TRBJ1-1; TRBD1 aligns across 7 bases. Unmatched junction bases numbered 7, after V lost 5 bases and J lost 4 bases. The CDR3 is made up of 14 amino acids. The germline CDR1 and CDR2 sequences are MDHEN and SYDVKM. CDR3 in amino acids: CASSRAQGSTEAFF. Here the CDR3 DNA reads TGTGCCAGCAGTAGAGCACAGGGGAGCACTGAAGCTTTCTTT. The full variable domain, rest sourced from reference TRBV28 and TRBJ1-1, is DVKVTQSSRYLVKRTGEKVFLECVQDMDHENMFWYRQDPGLGLRLIYFSYDVKMKEKGDIPEGYSVSREKKERFSLILESASTNQTSMYLCASSRAQGSTEAFFGQGTRLTVV.

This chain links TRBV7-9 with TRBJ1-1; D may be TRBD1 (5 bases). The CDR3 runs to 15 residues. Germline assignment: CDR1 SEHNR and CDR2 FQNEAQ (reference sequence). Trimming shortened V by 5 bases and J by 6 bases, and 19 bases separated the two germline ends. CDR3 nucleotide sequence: TGTGCCAGCAGCCTATATTCCCCTCAGACAGCTGAAGCTTTCTTT. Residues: CASSLYSPQTAEAFF.

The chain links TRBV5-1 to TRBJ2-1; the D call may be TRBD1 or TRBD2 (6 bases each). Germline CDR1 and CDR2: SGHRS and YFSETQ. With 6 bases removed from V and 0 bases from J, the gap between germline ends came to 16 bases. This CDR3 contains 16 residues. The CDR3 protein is CASMKQGGSSYNEQFF. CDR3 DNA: TGCGCCAGCATGAAACAGGGAGGTAGCTCCTACAATGAGCAGTTCTTC.

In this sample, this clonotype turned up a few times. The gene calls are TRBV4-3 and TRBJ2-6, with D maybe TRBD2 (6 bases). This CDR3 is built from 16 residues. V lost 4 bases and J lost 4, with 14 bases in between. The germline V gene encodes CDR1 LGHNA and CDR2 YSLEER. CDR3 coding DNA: TGCGCCAGCAGCCGAGTGGCGGGAACCGGGGCCAACGTCCTGACTTTC. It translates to CASSRVAGTGANVLTF.

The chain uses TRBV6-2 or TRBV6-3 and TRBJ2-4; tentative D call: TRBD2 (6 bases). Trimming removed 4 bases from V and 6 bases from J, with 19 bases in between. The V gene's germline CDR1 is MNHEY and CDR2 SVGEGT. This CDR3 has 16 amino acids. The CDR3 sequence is CASSSMTARGRNIQYF. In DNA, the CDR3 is TGTGCCAGCAGTTCCATGACAGCTCGGGGGAGAAACATTCAGTACTTC.

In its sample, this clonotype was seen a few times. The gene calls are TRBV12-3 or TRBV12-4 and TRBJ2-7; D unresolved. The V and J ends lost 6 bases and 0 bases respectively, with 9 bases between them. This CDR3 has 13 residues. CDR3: CASSRFFSYEQYF. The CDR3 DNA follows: TGTGCCAGCAGCCGGTTCTTCTCCTACGAGCAGTACTTC.

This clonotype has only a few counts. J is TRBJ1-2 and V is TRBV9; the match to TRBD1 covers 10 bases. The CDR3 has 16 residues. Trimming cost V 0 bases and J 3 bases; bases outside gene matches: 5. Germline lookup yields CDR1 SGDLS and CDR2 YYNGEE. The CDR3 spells CASSVATDRGDYGYTF. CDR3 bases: TGTGCCAGCAGCGTAGCGACGGACAGGGGGGACTATGGCTACACCTTC.

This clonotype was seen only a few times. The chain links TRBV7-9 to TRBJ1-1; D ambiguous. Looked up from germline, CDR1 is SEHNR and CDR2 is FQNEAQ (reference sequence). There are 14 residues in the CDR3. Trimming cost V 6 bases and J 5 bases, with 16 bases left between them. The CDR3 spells CASRLTPPGTEAFF. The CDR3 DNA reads TGTGCCAGCAGGCTGACTCCACCGGGTACTGAAGCTTTCTTT.

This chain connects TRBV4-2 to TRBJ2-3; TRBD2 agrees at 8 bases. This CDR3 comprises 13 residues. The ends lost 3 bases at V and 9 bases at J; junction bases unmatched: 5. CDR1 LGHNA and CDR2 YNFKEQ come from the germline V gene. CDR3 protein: CASSHARGGTQYF. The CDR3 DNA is TGTGCCAGCAGCCACGCCCGCGGGGGGACGCAGTATTTT.